The T cell receptor (beta chain) described here comes from a study of cytomegalovirus exposure and HLA in healthy donors. Whole-study findings and limits: In a later analysis, HLA-associated TCR beta chains were more clonally expanded than equally common others.

About this clone itself: Its antigen is still unknown.

CDR3 length: 16 amino acids. Germline CDR1 and CDR2: SGHRS and YFSETQ. Trimming took 4 bases from V and 0 from J, leaving 14 bases between them. The PCR ran on 60 Vbeta and 13 Jbeta primers. Per the original methods: Among the unique TCR beta chains that a later analysis counted, about 79 million in all, roughly 11 million were shared. Profiled with immunoSEQ multiplex PCR; TCRdb holds only in-frame clones, not every one. The V and J calls and clone size are taken from that table; D and trimming were inferred from the DNA. The table has about 88,000 clones, over 80% seen once. The specimen sequenced was PBMCs. The receptor comes from a man between 18 and 29 years old in good health and CMV-seronegative. This chain links TRBV5-1 with TRBJ1-3; maybe TRBD1 (6 bases). CDR3 in amino acids: CASSNPGASSGNTIYF. As DNA, the CDR3 is TGCGCCAGCAGCAACCCAGGGGCCAGCTCTGGAAACACCATATATTTT.